One and the same sample provided the 25 T cell receptor beta chains below, sequenced in a study of blood T cell repertoires in COVID-19. Clones were read by immunoSEQ multiplex PCR, and TCRdb kept only the in-frame ones, dropping some. The sample lists roughly 160,000 clones; 80% to 85% were seen once. The specimen was peripheral blood. The origin of the receptors is a woman between 55 and 75 years old with acute or convalescent COVID-19.

The table lists this clone with a count of one. Written as DNA, the CDR3 is TGCAGTGCTAGTACAGGGCCGTCTAACTATGGCTACACCTTC. Translated: CSASTGPSNYGYTF. The rearrangement joins TRBV20-1 to TRBJ1-2, with D possibly matching TRBD1 (6 bases). The CDR3 contains 14 residues. Germline CDR1 DFQATT, CDR2 SNEGSKA (reference sequence). V gave up 3 bases and J gave up 0 bases, with 11 bases separating them.

This clone appeared once. This chain connects TRBV5-1 to TRBJ2-1; 11 bases line up with TRBD1. The CDR3 spans 15 residues. Germline V lookup: CDR1 SGHRS, CDR2 YFSETQ. J gave up 4 bases and V 2 bases, and 2 bases lay outside the gene matches. DNA of the CDR3: TGCGCCAGCAGCTTCGGACAGGGGGCTTACAATGAGCAGTTCTTC. Its translation is CASSFGQGAYNEQFF.

The chain recombines TRBV14 with TRBJ2-3; D unresolved. The V end lost 1 base, the J end lost 1 base, and 12 bases lay between the germline ends. Germline CDR1 reads SGHDN; CDR2 reads FVKESK. The CDR3 runs to 16 residues. CDR3 nucleotide sequence: TGTGCCAGCAGCCAAGGTACATACCCCCGCACAGATACGCAGTATTTT. This codes for CASSQGTYPRTDTQYF.

V gene TRBV6-5 combines with J gene TRBJ2-7, with TRBD1 matching 11 bases. This CDR3 has 14 residues. Trimming at V came to 7 bases and at J to 5 bases, leaving 7 bases not matched to a gene. Germline values: CDR1 MNHEY, CDR2 SVGAGI. The CDR3 spells CASNHRDRGDEQYF. In DNA form, the CDR3 reads TGTGCCAGCAATCACCGGGACAGGGGGGACGAGCAGTACTTC.

V is TRBV18 and J is TRBJ2-5; 7 positions match TRBD2. This CDR3 region has 14 residues. Trimming took 3 bases from V and 2 from J; bases not matched to a gene: 3. In germline, CDR1 is KGHSH, CDR2 LQKENI. CDR3 coding DNA: TGTGCCAGCTCACCGGGCGGGGGACAAGAGACCCAGTACTTC. Translating gives CASSPGGGQETQYF.

This chain connects TRBV7-3 to TRBJ2-2, with 9 bases matching TRBD2. This CDR3 contains 16 residues. Germline V lookup: CDR1 SGHTA, CDR2 FQGTGA. The junction had 7 bases not matched to a gene; V was cut back by 2 bases and J by 6 bases. The CDR3 sequence is CASSLVPSGDAGELFF. CDR3 coding DNA: TGTGCCAGCAGCTTAGTGCCTAGCGGGGATGCCGGGGAGCTGTTTTTT.

This clone was detected a few times. V is TRBV6-5 and J is TRBJ1-2; D gene unclear. V was pared by 1 base and J by 8 bases, with 8 bases between. CDR1 is MNHEY and CDR2 is SVGAGI in the germline V gene. There are 12 residues in the CDR3. DNA for the CDR3: TGTGCCAGCAGTTACTACCGGGAGGGCTACACCTTC. As protein: CASSYYREGYTF.

V and J are TRBV12-3 or TRBV12-4 and TRBJ1-1; perhaps TRBD1 as D (6 bases). The CDR3 has 13 residues. V dropped 3 bases and J dropped 3 bases, with 8 bases sitting between them. The CDR3: CASSFTGHTEAFF. As DNA, the CDR3 is TGTGCCAGCAGTTTCACAGGGCACACTGAAGCTTTCTTT.

The chain links TRBV6-5 to TRBJ2-7, with 11 bases fitting TRBD1. J lost 4 bases, V lost 0 bases, and 5 bases had no gene match. This CDR3 contains 16 residues. Germline loops: CDR1 MNHEY, CDR2 SVGAGI. The CDR3 protein is CASSYSRDRGGYEQYF. DNA for the CDR3: TGTGCCAGCAGTTACTCGAGGGACAGGGGGGGATACGAGCAGTACTTC.

This chain connects TRBV6-5 to TRBJ1-3; possible D gene TRBD1, 5 bases. CDR1 and CDR2 (germline): MNHEY, SVGAGI. V lost 6 bases to trimming and J lost 2 bases, with 8 bases between them. This CDR3 has 13 residues. The CDR3 sequence: CASRQGTGNTIYF. The CDR3 DNA is TGTGCCAGCAGGCAGGGCACTGGAAACACCATATATTTT.

The rearrangement uses TRBV2 and TRBJ1-2, with TRBD1 as a possible D gene (5 bases). The CDR3 is 12 residues long. Trimming cost V 6 bases and J 5 bases, with 10 bases left between them. Per the germline V gene, CDR1 is SNHLY and CDR2 is FYNNEI. In nucleotides, the CDR3 is TGTGCCAGCAGCGTCGGGGGATATGGCTACACCTTC. It encodes CASSVGGYGYTF.

The V gene is TRBV15, the J gene TRBJ2-3, with 12 bases lining up with TRBD2. The length of the CDR3 is 19 residues. The ends lost 2 bases at V and 3 bases at J; junction bases unmatched: 12. Germline loops: CDR1 LNHNV, CDR2 YYDKDF (reference sequence). The CDR3 nucleotides read TGTGCCACCAGCAGACCTGGACTAGCGGGGATCTATCAGACAGATACGCAGTATTTT. This translates into CATSRPGLAGIYQTDTQYF.

The chain employs TRBV15 and TRBJ1-4; D is perhaps TRBD1 (6 bases). Trimming shortened V by 4 bases and J by 3 bases, and 9 bases separated the two germline ends. The CDR3 covers 14 residues. Germline CDR1 is LNHNV and CDR2 is YYDKDF (reference sequence). The CDR3 DNA reads as TGTGCCACCAGCACCTACAGGGCTAATGAAAAACTGTTTTTT. Protein product: CATSTYRANEKLFF. Combining the CDR3 with reference TRBV15 and TRBJ1-4 gives the whole variable domain DAMVIQNPRYQVTQFGKPVTLSCSQTLNHNVMYWYQQKSSQAPKLLFHYYDKDFNNEADTPDNFQSRRPNTSFCFLDIRSPGLGDTAMYLCATSTYRANEKLFFGSGTQLSVL.

The genes are TRBV7-2 and TRBJ2-4; no clear D. The germline V and J ends were trimmed by 3 bases and 4 bases, with 10 bases remaining between them. Germline CDR1 is SGHTA and CDR2 is FQGNSA. The CDR3 spans 14 residues. The CDR3 DNA is TGTGCCAGCAGCTTGACAATTACTAAAAACATTCAGTACTTC. Translated, it gives CASSLTITKNIQYF.

The chain links TRBV5-1 to TRBJ2-5; D may be TRBD2 (6 bases). The CDR3 sequence is 14 residues long. V was clipped by 1 base and J by 2 bases, with 9 bases between them. From germline, CDR1 is SGHRS and CDR2 YFSETQ. The CDR3 DNA reads TGCGCCAGCAGCTTGCCGGGACTGCAAGAGACCCAGTACTTC. Residues: CASSLPGLQETQYF. The variable domain in full, completed from reference TRBV5-1 and TRBJ2-5, reads KAGVTQTPRYLIKTRGQQVTLSCSPISGHRSVSWYQQTPGQGLQFLFEYFSETQRNKGNFPGRFSGRQFSNSRSEMNVSTLELGDSALYLCASSLPGLQETQYFGPGTRLLVL.

This chain uses TRBV15 with TRBJ2-7, with 12 bases aligning to TRBD1. The CDR3 covers 12 residues. J gave up 5 bases and V 10 bases, and 3 bases lay outside the gene matches. Germline V gives CDR1 LNHNV, CDR2 YYDKDF (reference sequence). The CDR3 loop reads CAIGTGGNEQYF. Here the CDR3 DNA reads TGTGCCATCGGGACAGGGGGCAACGAGCAGTACTTC.

V and J are TRBV7-9 and TRBJ1-2; 8 bases are shared with TRBD1. CDR3 length: 15 amino acids. Germline V gives CDR1 SEHNR, CDR2 FQNEAQ (reference sequence). The junction had 8 bases not matched to a gene; V was cut back by 4 bases and J by 4 bases. The CDR3 loop is CASSSTGVSGYGYTF. CDR3 nucleotide sequence: TGTGCCAGCAGCTCGACAGGGGTTTCTGGCTATGGCTACACCTTC.

The chain recombines TRBV4-3 with TRBJ2-7; 8 bases are a match to TRBD1. This CDR3 is 16 amino acids long. The germline V gene has CDR1 LGHNA and CDR2 YSLEER. J lost 6 bases, V lost 4 bases, and 14 bases had no gene match. In nucleotides, the CDR3 is TGCGCCAGCAGCCCCGCGCCGGACAGGGAGGTAGGCGAGCAGTACTTC. The encoded protein is CASSPAPDREVGEQYF.

Only one count was recorded for this clone. The chain is built from TRBV7-8 and TRBJ2-1; 12 bases are a match to TRBD2. V lost 2 bases to trimming and J lost 0 bases; unmatched junction nucleotides: 8. From germline, CDR1 is SGHVS and CDR2 FQNEAQ. This CDR3 contains 19 residues. CDR3 residues: CASSLLTSGGPSSYNEQFF. The CDR3 DNA sequence: TGTGCCAGCAGCTTACTCACTAGCGGGGGGCCTAGCTCCTACAATGAGCAGTTCTTC. The whole variable domain, remainder taken from reference TRBV7-8 and TRBJ2-1, is GAGVSQSPRYKVAKRGQDVALRCDPISGHVSLFWYQQALGQGPEFLTYFQNEAQLDKSGLPSDRFFAERPEGSVSTLKIQRTQQEDSAVYLCASSLLTSGGPSSYNEQFFGPGTRLTVL.

The V and J genes are TRBV5-1 and TRBJ2-1, with TRBD2 matching 10 bases. This CDR3 has 17 residues. After removal of 1 base from V and 0 bases from J, the junction contained 4 bases not matched to a gene. The germline gives CDR1 SGHRS, CDR2 YFSETQ. CDR3 sequence reads: CASSLLIAGGSYNEQFF. CDR3 coding DNA: TGCGCCAGCAGCTTGCTAATAGCGGGGGGCTCCTACAATGAGCAGTTCTTC. Full variable domain (outside the CDR3, taken from reference TRBV5-1 and TRBJ2-1): KAGVTQTPRYLIKTRGQQVTLSCSPISGHRSVSWYQQTPGQGLQFLFEYFSETQRNKGNFPGRFSGRQFSNSRSEMNVSTLELGDSALYLCASSLLIAGGSYNEQFFGPGTRLTVL.

V gene TRBV24-1 combines with J gene TRBJ1-2, with TRBD1 identical over 7 bases. Germline CDR1 is KGHDR and CDR2 is SFDVKD. The CDR3 is made up of 11 amino acids. The V and J ends lost 11 bases and 4 bases, in that order; junction bases with no gene match: 3. CDR3: CAIGTAYGYTF. CDR3 DNA sequence: TGTGCCATCGGGACAGCCTATGGCTACACCTTC.

This chain connects TRBV7-9 to TRBJ2-7, with 8 bases aligning to TRBD1. Germline CDR1 reads SEHNR; CDR2 reads FQNEAQ (reference sequence). The CDR3 runs to 16 residues. V lost 5 bases to trimming and J lost 2 bases; unmatched junction nucleotides: 11. The DNA of the CDR3 is TGTGCCAGCAGCCCCCAGGGGACAGGACTTACCTACGAGCAGTACTTC. Its translation is CASSPQGTGLTYEQYF.

The J gene is TRBJ1-1, the V gene TRBV4-1, with TRBD1 matching 8 bases. CDR1 is MGHRA and CDR2 is YSYEKL in the germline V gene. This CDR3 region has 16 residues. Losses at the gene ends were 1 base for V and 2 bases for J; bases not matched to a gene: 6. The chain's CDR3 is CASSQVRTGLNTEAFF. The CDR3 nucleotides are TGCGCCAGCAGCCAAGTTCGGACAGGGTTAAACACTGAAGCTTTCTTT.

This chain links TRBV18 with TRBJ2-2, with TRBD1 matching 8 bases. Germline V gene sequence: CDR1 KGHSH, CDR2 LQKENI. V shed 5 bases and J 6 bases; nucleotides not matched to a gene: 14. This CDR3 contains 17 residues. CDR3 sequence (DNA): TGTGCCAGCTCATTCCGGACCCCAGGGGGCGCAGCCGGGGAGCTGTTTTTT. It encodes CASSFRTPGGAAGELFF.

The chain carries TRBV21-1 and TRBJ1-2. TRBV21-1 is marked as a pseudogene. The CDR3 has 17 residues. CDR3 in amino acids: CASSRGGRALANYGYTF. CDR3 bases: TGTGCCAGCAGCAGGGGGGGCAGAGCCTTAGCTAACTATGGCTACACCTTC.